The clone carrying this T cell receptor (beta chain) has a count of ten or more. The data are from a study of early T cells in non-severe SARS-CoV-2 infection. The CDR3 covers 16 residues. Trimming took 4 bases from V and 5 from J; bases not matched to a gene: 12. Germline CDR1 is SQVTM and CDR2 is ANQGSEA. TCRdb independently ran MiXCR on the 5' RACE reads; one entry per CDR3 protein. This sample has approximately 37,000 distinct CDR3 sequences, with 5% to 6.5% found just once. J is TRBJ2-3 and V is TRBV29-1; 10 bases line up with TRBD2. The specimen comprised whole blood, sampled at baseline. This TCR was sampled from an adult who was a healthcare worker with PCR-confirmed SARS-CoV-2 infection or an uninfected control (not recorded which). The CDR3 region is CSVGGGSGRAIDTQYF. The CDR3, as DNA: TGCAGCGTTGGAGGAGGCAGCGGGAGGGCCATAGATACGCAGTATTTT.